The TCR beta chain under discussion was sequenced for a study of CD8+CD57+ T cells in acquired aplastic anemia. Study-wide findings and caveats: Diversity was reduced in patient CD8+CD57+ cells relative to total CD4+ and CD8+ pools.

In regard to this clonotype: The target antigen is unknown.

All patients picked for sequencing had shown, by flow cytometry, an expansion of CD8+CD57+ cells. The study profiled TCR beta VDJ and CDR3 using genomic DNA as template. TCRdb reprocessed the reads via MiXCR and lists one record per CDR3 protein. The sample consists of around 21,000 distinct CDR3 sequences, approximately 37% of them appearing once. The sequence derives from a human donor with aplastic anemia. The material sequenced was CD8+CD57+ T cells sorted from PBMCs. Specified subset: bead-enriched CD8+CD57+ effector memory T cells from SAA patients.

The CDR3 DNA reads TGCGCCAGCAGCCTATCCGGGACAGGGAGCTCCTACGAGCAGTACTTC. Its translation is CASSLSGTGSSYEQYF. This sequence joins TRBV4-3 and TRBJ2-7; 9 nucleotides match TRBD1. CDR3 size: 16 residues. Germline V gene data show CDR1 as LGHNA and CDR2 as YSLEER. With V trimmed by 4 bases and J by 0 bases, 7 bases remained unmatched.